What follows are 14 T cell receptor beta chains derived from one specimen sequenced in a study of blood T cell repertoires in COVID-19. Assay: immunoSEQ multiplex PCR; the TCRdb copy retains only in-frame clones and omits some. The sample records approximately 76,000 clones, around nine tenths being singletons. The sample consisted of peripheral blood. The receptors stem from a woman aged 55-70 years with acute or convalescent COVID-19.

The chain couples TRBV5-1 to TRBJ2-3; 8 bases map to TRBD1. With 5 bases clipped from V and 0 bases from J, the junction kept 8 bases outside the gene matches. The CDR3 runs to 16 residues. CDR1 and CDR2 from the germline V gene are SGHRS and YFSETQ. CDR3 in amino acids: CASSPRGLPSTDTQYF. The CDR3 region has the DNA TGCGCCAGCAGTCCCAGGGGGCTACCTAGCACAGATACGCAGTATTTT.

Only one count was recorded for this clone. V is TRBV6-1 and J is TRBJ2-7, with 13 bases fitting TRBD2. CDR1 and CDR2 (germline): MNHNS, SASEGT. Trimming cost V 3 bases and J 2 bases; bases outside gene matches: 10. The CDR3 sequence is 18 residues long. The CDR3 DNA follows: TGTGCCAGCAGTGAGGGCCCTGGAGGACTAGCGGGGGCCTACGAGCAGTACTTC. As protein: CASSEGPGGLAGAYEQYF.

CDR3 protein: CATSESGGYQPQHF. CDR3 in DNA: TGTGCCACCAGTGAGTCAGGGGGGTACCAGCCCCAGCATTTT. The chain employs TRBV24-1 and TRBJ1-5, with TRBD1 matching 7 bases. The CDR3 contains 14 residues. Germline V gene data show CDR1 as KGHDR and CDR2 as SFDVKD. The ends lost 4 bases at V and 7 bases at J; junction bases unmatched: 6.

The chain is built from TRBV9 and TRBJ2-7, with D possibly being TRBD2 (6 bases). Germline V lookup: CDR1 SGDLS, CDR2 YYNGEE. CDR3 size: 15 residues. Deletions cut 0 bases from V and 0 bases from J, with 10 bases between. CDR3 region: CASSVGGASSYEQYF. DNA for the CDR3: TGTGCCAGCAGCGTAGGCGGGGCTAGCTCCTACGAGCAGTACTTC.

To note about this clone: An end of the junction differs from the germline gene, which may be a read error. The gene calls are TRBV4-3 and TRBJ2-7; 7 bases match TRBD1. Per germline, CDR1 LGHNA and CDR2 YSLEER. The CDR3 contains 17 residues. The CDR3: CANSQEPPGQTHGEQYF. CDR3 nucleotide sequence: TGCGCCAACAGCCAAGAACCCCCGGGACAGACCCATGGCGAGCAGTACTTC.

The chain carries TRBV27 and TRBJ1-1, with D tentatively TRBD1 (5 bases). Germline-derived CDR1 and CDR2 are MNHEY and SMNVEV (reference sequence). CDR3 length equals 15 residues. V lost 6 bases and J lost 4, with 18 bases in between. CDR3 nucleotides: TGTGCCAGCAGCCCGAGTTTTCACGGGGGCACTGAAGCTTTCTTT. It encodes CASSPSFHGGTEAFF.

The chain uses TRBV12-3 or TRBV12-4 and TRBJ1-6; D possibly corresponds to TRBD1 (5 bases). V lost 5 bases to trimming and J lost 7 bases, with 6 bases between them. The CDR3 spans 12 residues. Written as DNA, the CDR3 is TGTGCCAGCAGTGGGGGGAATTCACCCCTCCACTTT. Translated, it gives CASSGGNSPLHF.

The V gene is TRBV7-9, the J gene TRBJ2-1, with D possibly TRBD1 on 6 matching bases. CDR3 length: 11 residues. Looked up from germline, CDR1 is SEHNR and CDR2 is FQNEAQ (reference sequence). Trimming stripped 2 bases from V and 13 bases from J, with 9 bases between. In DNA form, the CDR3 reads TGTGCCAGCAGCTTACGGACAGCTCAGTTCTTC. Encoded protein: CASSLRTAQFF.

The rearrangement joins TRBV18 to TRBJ1-1; 8 bases match TRBD1. J gave up 4 bases and V 3 bases, and 1 base lay outside the gene matches. From germline, CDR1 is KGHSH and CDR2 LQKENI. This CDR3 has 13 amino acids. CDR3 DNA: TGTGCCAGCTCACCCCAGGGGGCCACTGAAGCTTTCTTT. Residues: CASSPQGATEAFF. Using reference TRBV18 and TRBJ1-1 for the parts outside the CDR3, the full variable domain is NAGVMQNPRHLVRRRGQEARLRCSPMKGHSHVYWYRQLPEEGLKFMVYLQKENIIDESGMPKERFSAEFPKEGPSILRIQQVVRGDSAAYFCASSPQGATEAFFGQGTRLTVV.

This sequence joins TRBV9 and TRBJ2-5; 7 nucleotides match TRBD2. CDR1 SGDLS and CDR2 YYNGEE come from the germline V gene. The CDR3 covers 19 residues. Losses at the gene ends were 0 bases for V and 5 bases for J; bases not matched to a gene: 19. The CDR3 region has the DNA TGTGCCAGCAGCGTAGGCTTGTCTAGCGGTCCTTTATCCCAGGAGACCCAGTACTTC. This gives the protein CASSVGLSSGPLSQETQYF.

The rearrangement uses TRBV7-2 and TRBJ1-1; no clear D. This CDR3 has 13 amino acids. Trimming shortened V by 3 bases and J by 3 bases, and 8 bases separated the two germline ends. The germline V gene encodes CDR1 SGHTA and CDR2 FQGNSA. The CDR3 spells CASSFGLYTEAFF. The CDR3 coding sequence is TGTGCCAGCAGCTTCGGACTGTACACTGAAGCTTTCTTT.

The genes are TRBV7-9 and TRBJ1-1, with 8 bases fitting TRBD1. Germline V gene lookup returns CDR1 SEHNR and CDR2 FQNEAQ (reference sequence). V lost 4 bases to trimming and J lost 8 bases; unmatched junction nucleotides: 3. CDR3 size: 12 residues. CDR3 protein: CASSYGQGEAFF. The DNA for the CDR3 is TGTGCCAGCAGCTATGGACAGGGCGAAGCTTTCTTT.

This chain joins TRBV2 and TRBJ2-2; 12 bases are shared with TRBD2. The V gene's germline CDR1 is SNHLY and CDR2 FYNNEI. CDR3 size: 16 residues. V shed 6 bases and J 5 bases; nucleotides not matched to a gene: 7. The CDR3 nucleotides read TGTGCCAGCAGCGCCCGACTAGCGGGAGTTACCGGGGAGCTGTTTTTT. The encoded protein is CASSARLAGVTGELFF.

The rearrangement links TRBV18 to TRBJ2-3; 8 bases agree with TRBD2. The CDR3 covers 15 residues. Germline CDR1 is KGHSH and CDR2 is LQKENI. J was trimmed by 6 bases and V by 0 bases; bases with no gene match: 5. The CDR3 sequence is CASSPPSGMYDTQYF. CDR3 nucleotides: TGTGCCAGCTCACCACCTAGCGGGATGTATGATACGCAGTATTTT.